One sample yielded the 8 T cell receptor beta chains listed below, sequenced in a study of early T cells in non-severe SARS-CoV-2 infection. TCRdb independently ran MiXCR on the 5' RACE reads; one entry per CDR3 protein. The sample includes roughly 28,000 distinct CDR3 sequences, 4.5% to 5.5% of them seen just once. The sequencing input was whole blood. Receptor source: an adult who was a healthcare worker with PCR-confirmed SARS-CoV-2 infection or an uninfected control (not recorded which).

This clonotype was counted only a few times. The rearrangement joins TRBV27 to TRBJ1-4; D might be TRBD1 (6 bases). The CDR3 extends over 15 amino acids. V lost 4 bases and J 6 bases, leaving 15 bases between the germline ends. The V gene's germline CDR1 is MNHEY and CDR2 SMNVEV (reference sequence). CDR3 bases: TGTGCCAGCAGTTCTCCCGGGGGGGGCGATGAAAAACTGTTTTTT. Encoded protein: CASSSPGGGDEKLFF.

This clonotype was seen repeatedly, ten times or more. The CDR3 DNA is TGTGCCATCAGCTCAACTACCGATCGGGAGCTGTTTTTT. Translating it yields CAISSTTDRELFF. The genes are TRBV10-3 and TRBJ2-2; D is unclear. Germline CDR1 ENHRY, CDR2 SYGVKD. CDR3 size: 13 residues. V was cut by 6 bases and J by 9 bases, with 14 bases left in between.

This clonotype was found many times. The chain uses TRBV13 and TRBJ2-1; D call uncertain. This CDR3 region has 19 residues. V was cut by 3 bases and J by 8 bases, with 29 bases left in between. Germline assignment: CDR1 PRHDT and CDR2 FYEKMQ (reference sequence). The CDR3 bases are TGTGCCAGCAGCTTGGTGCCACTGGGTGGCAGGTCTTCCCCGCATGAGCAGTTCTTC. Translated: CASSLVPLGGRSSPHEQFF.

This clonotype was seen just once. This sequence joins TRBV29-1 and TRBJ2-1; D gene uncertain. Germline loops: CDR1 SQVTM, CDR2 ANQGSEA. Trimming left V 7 bases short and J 5 bases short, with 6 bases between. This CDR3 has 10 residues. CDR3 in DNA: TGCAGCGGAAAAAACAATGAGCAGTTCTTC. Protein sequence: CSGKNNEQFF.

This clonotype was recorded at least ten times. This rearrangement joins TRBV15 to TRBJ2-1; TRBD2 matches 9 bases. The germline CDR1 and CDR2 sequences are LNHNV and YYDKDF (reference sequence). Trimming removed 0 bases from V and 7 bases from J; junction bases left unmatched: 7. This CDR3 is built from 16 residues. The CDR3 coding sequence is TGTGCCACCAGCAGAGAAGCTAGCGGGATGGAAAATGAGCAGTTCTTC. This sequence encodes CATSREASGMENEQFF.

This clonotype has a count of ten or more. The V gene is TRBV28, the J gene TRBJ2-1, with D tentatively TRBD2 (5 bases). The ends were cut back, 6 bases at V and 0 bases at J, with 12 bases in the middle. CDR1 is MDHEN and CDR2 is SYDVKM in the germline V gene. The CDR3 has 15 amino acids. The CDR3 spells CASRSGEFSYNEQFF. The CDR3 region has the DNA TGTGCCAGCAGGTCCGGGGAGTTCTCCTACAATGAGCAGTTCTTC.

This clonotype has at least ten counts. The chain has TRBV25-1 and TRBJ2-7, with D unresolved. Trimming removed 1 base at V and 4 bases at J, with 14 bases between. The CDR3 is 15 residues long. CDR1 and CDR2 from the germline V gene are MGHDK and SYGVNS. CDR3 bases: TGTGCCAGCAGTGAATCTTCCCGAGACCCTTACGAGCAGTACTTC. This sequence encodes CASSESSRDPYEQYF.

This clonotype was detected only a few times. V usage is TRBV29-1 and J usage is TRBJ2-1, with a possible D match to TRBD2 (5 bases). Trimming left V 4 bases short and J 5 bases short, with 6 bases between. The CDR3 loop spans 11 amino acids. The germline CDR1 and CDR2 sequences are SQVTM and ANQGSEA. The CDR3 loop is CSVAGNNEQFF. Written as DNA, the CDR3 is TGCAGCGTTGCCGGGAACAATGAGCAGTTCTTC.